The 5 T cell receptor beta chains below all came from one sample that was sequenced in a study of glioma-infiltrating T cells after dendritic cell vaccination. Time point described: after dendritic cell vaccination, including at tumor progression/relapse. Sequenced by immunoSEQ multiplex PCR; TCRdb stores in-frame clones only, minus some. The data show approximately 90,000 clones, about 81% seen once. The sequencing here drew on blood, taken after dendritic cell vaccination. The receptors were gathered from a human donor with glioblastoma.

The chain carries TRBV5-1 and TRBJ1-2; D call uncertain. V lost 2 bases and J 5 bases, leaving 10 bases between the germline ends. The CDR3 sequence is 13 residues long. CDR1 and CDR2 from the germline V gene are SGHRS and YFSETQ. Here the CDR3 DNA reads TGCGCCAGCAGCTTAACAGCTACATATGGCTACACCTTC. Amino acid sequence: CASSLTATYGYTF.

The V and J genes are TRBV7-3 and TRBJ2-5; 7 bases are shared with TRBD2. This CDR3 region has 15 residues. Germline V lookup: CDR1 SGHTA, CDR2 FQGTGA. V lost 5 bases to trimming and J lost 1 base; unmatched junction nucleotides: 7. The CDR3 DNA reads as TGTGCCAGCAGCACACGGGGCGGGAGCCAAGAGACCCAGTACTTC. Its translation: CASSTRGGSQETQYF. The complete variable domain, with remaining parts taken from reference TRBV7-3 and TRBJ2-5, reads GAGVSQTPSNKVTEKGKYVELRCDPISGHTALYWYRQSLGQGPEFLIYFQGTGAADDSGLPNDRFFAVRPEGSVSTLKIQRTERGDSAVYLCASSTRGGSQETQYFGPGTRLLVL.

This clone was seen only once. The V gene is TRBV5-1, the J gene TRBJ2-2; perhaps TRBD1 as D (6 bases). The V end lost 1 base, the J end lost 7 bases, and 11 bases lay between the germline ends. The CDR3 covers 14 residues. CDR1 is SGHRS, CDR2 YFSETQ, per germline. CDR3 nucleotide sequence: TGCGCCAGCAGCTTGCAGGGGATGAGCGGGGAGCTGTTTTTT. This translates into CASSLQGMSGELFF.

This clone came up a few times. The chain recombines TRBV5-1 with TRBJ2-2; D is perhaps TRBD1 (6 bases). Germline V CDR1 and CDR2: SGHRS, YFSETQ. Between the trimmed V and J ends, which lost 4 bases and 6 bases, there was a span of 13 bases. CDR3 size: 14 residues. The CDR3 region is CASSPKTGPGELFF. The CDR3 bases are TGCGCCAGCAGCCCGAAGACAGGCCCCGGGGAGCTGTTTTTT.

The V call is TRBV7-8, the J call TRBJ1-5; tentative D call: TRBD1 (6 bases). With 2 bases removed from V and 1 base from J, the gap between germline ends came to 9 bases. CDR1 is SGHVS, CDR2 FQNEAQ, per germline. CDR3 length: 15 amino acids. This CDR3 reads CASSLPGQSNQPQHF. The CDR3 nucleotides read TGTGCCAGCAGCTTACCCGGACAGAGCAATCAGCCCCAGCATTTT.